These 25 T cell receptor beta chains originate from one sample sequenced in a study of T cell repertoires in cytomegalovirus infection. Their recognized antigens are unknown. MiXCR was run by TCRdb on the reads, yielding one entry per CDR3 protein. The sample carries approximately 600,000 distinct CDR3 sequences, approximately 40% recorded once. Specimen: cultured PBMCs, collected from culture after CMV antigen stimulation. These receptor sequences come from a human donor in good health (CMV status not recorded). Some clones in this sample may be carry-over from other donors' samples.

CDR3 nucleotides: TGCGCCAGCAGCTTGGGGGCGGGAAGCACTGAAGCTTTCTTT. Its translation: CASSLGAGSTEAFF. The J gene is TRBJ1-1, the V gene TRBV5-1; D call uncertain. Deletions cut 0 bases from V and 4 bases from J, with 10 bases between. There are 14 residues in the CDR3. Looked up from germline, CDR1 is SGHRS and CDR2 is YFSETQ.

This clonotype was recorded at least ten times. The V call is TRBV7-2, the J call TRBJ1-5, with unresolved D. Trimming shortened V by 2 bases and J by 9 bases, and 5 bases separated the two germline ends. The CDR3 consists of 11 residues. Germline V gives CDR1 SGHTA, CDR2 FQGNSA. CDR3 nucleotides: TGTGCCAGCAGCTTAACGGGGCCCCAGCATTTT. Translating it yields CASSLTGPQHF.

This clonotype was counted a few times. The chain's CDR3 is CASGRGIETGELFF. CDR3 nucleotides: TGTGCCAGCGGCCGGGGAATTGAAACCGGGGAGCTGTTTTTT. V usage is TRBV6-1 and J usage is TRBJ2-2; possibly TRBD2 for D (5 bases). V was shortened by 8 bases and J by 5 bases, with 15 bases between the two germline ends. The CDR3 runs 14 residues. Germline values: CDR1 MNHNS, CDR2 SASEGT.

On this clonotype: A much more abundant neighbour one base away suggests this may be a read error. The chain recombines TRBV7-2 with TRBJ1-5; D call uncertain. V was cut by 5 bases and J by 1 base, with 9 bases left in between. Germline V lookup: CDR1 SGHTA, CDR2 FQGNSA. CDR3 size: 14 residues. CDR3 in amino acids: CASSPDLSNQPQHF. CDR3 sequence (DNA): TGTGCCAGCAGCCCGGACTTAAGCAATCAGCCCCAGCATTTT. Using reference TRBV7-2 and TRBJ1-5 for the parts outside the CDR3, the full variable domain is GAGVSQSPSNKVTEKGKDVELRCDPISGHTALYWYRQSLGQGLEFLIYFQGNSAPDKSGLPSDRFSAERTGGSVSTLTIQRTQQEDSAVYLCASSPDLSNQPQHFGDGTRLSIL.

This chain links TRBV11-2 with TRBJ2-1; 7 nucleotides agree with TRBD2. The CDR3 length is 16 residues. J gave up 0 bases and V 6 bases, and 8 bases lay outside the gene matches. Germline V gives CDR1 SGHAT, CDR2 FQNNGV. This chain's CDR3 is CASRWGGLSSYNEQFF. Written as DNA, the CDR3 is TGTGCCAGCAGGTGGGGGGGTCTAAGCTCCTACAATGAGCAGTTCTTC.

V usage is TRBV12-3 or TRBV12-4 and J usage is TRBJ1-4, with TRBD1 identical over 7 bases. The CDR3 has 17 amino acids. The V and J ends lost 5 bases and 0 bases, in that order; junction bases with no gene match: 9. CDR3 amino acids: CASSPTGVFTTNEKLFF. CDR3 sequence (DNA): TGTGCCAGCAGTCCTACAGGGGTATTCACAACTAATGAAAAACTGTTTTTT.

This clonotype was detected a few times. The chain has TRBV7-6 and TRBJ2-3; 9 bases fit TRBD2. J lost 6 bases, V lost 1 base, and 14 bases had no gene match. The CDR3 extends over 18 amino acids. Germline CDR1 SGHVS, CDR2 FNYEAQ. Here the CDR3 reads CASSLVGGGAHFLDTQYF. For the CDR3, the DNA is TGTGCCAGCAGCTTAGTTGGCGGGGGGGCCCATTTTCTCGATACGCAGTATTTT.

J is TRBJ1-5 and V is TRBV10-2; D call uncertain. The CDR3 has 12 residues. Germline V lookup: CDR1 WSHSY, CDR2 SAAADI. V shed 7 bases and J shed 4 bases, with 8 bases lying between them. The CDR3 loop reads CASTNGNQPQHF. The CDR3 DNA reads as TGCGCCAGCACAAATGGGAATCAGCCCCAGCATTTT.

This chain joins TRBV20-1 and TRBJ2-3; 10 nucleotides agree with TRBD2. The germline V gene has CDR1 DFQATT and CDR2 SNEGSKA (reference sequence). CDR3 length: 14 residues. Trimming cost V 4 bases and J 6 bases; bases outside gene matches: 7. CDR3 DNA: TGCAGTGCTACGACTAGCGGGTGGGCGGATACGCAGTATTTT. It encodes CSATTSGWADTQYF.

The chain recombines TRBV11-2 with TRBJ1-6; D is undetermined. Per the germline V gene, CDR1 is SGHAT and CDR2 is FQNNGV. Trimming stripped 4 bases from V and 14 bases from J, with 21 bases between. The CDR3 extends over 15 amino acids. The CDR3 loop is CASSSPGAVSGALHF. The CDR3 nucleotides read TGTGCCAGCAGCTCCCCGGGAGCTGTGAGTGGGGCCCTCCACTTT.

This clonotype has only a few counts. V gene TRBV5-1 combines with J gene TRBJ2-3; 11 nucleotides match TRBD2. J lost 1 base, V lost 5 bases, and 3 bases had no gene match. This CDR3 is built from 15 residues. Germline V gives CDR1 SGHRS, CDR2 YFSETQ. The CDR3 nucleotides are TGCGCCAGCAGAGAGGGACTAGCGGGCACAGATACGCAGTATTTT. Translated, it gives CASREGLAGTDTQYF.

V is TRBV6-1 and J is TRBJ1-1; TRBD1 agrees at 10 bases. The germline CDR1 and CDR2 sequences are MNHNS and SASEGT. Losses at the gene ends were 1 base for V and 4 bases for J; bases not matched to a gene: 6. The CDR3 runs 16 residues. CDR3 in DNA: TGTGCCAGCAGTGAAGGGACAGGGGGTTCGCTCACTGAAGCTTTCTTT. It codes for CASSEGTGGSLTEAFF.

This clonotype was detected a few times. V usage is TRBV6-2 or TRBV6-3 and J usage is TRBJ2-1, with 7 bases lining up with TRBD1. This CDR3 has 15 amino acids. With 4 bases clipped from V and 3 bases from J, the junction kept 6 bases outside the gene matches. Per germline, CDR1 MNHEY and CDR2 SVGEGT. The CDR3 sequence: CASSSRDRNYNEQFF. CDR3 nucleotides: TGTGCCAGCAGTTCCCGGGACAGAAACTACAATGAGCAGTTCTTC.

Turning to this clonotype: An end of the junction does not agree with germline; a read error may underlie this. V gene TRBV7-6 combines with J gene TRBJ1-4; D gene uncertain. This CDR3 spans 14 amino acids. The germline V gene encodes CDR1 SGHVS and CDR2 FNYEAQ. The DNA for the CDR3 is TGTGCCAGCAGCTCTAGGACCGAGAATGGAAAACTGTTTTTT. Its translation is CASSSRTENGKLFF.

The gene calls are TRBV30 and TRBJ1-2; D uncertain. The germline V and J ends were trimmed by 0 bases and 4 bases, with 6 bases remaining between them. Germline V lookup: CDR1 GTSNPN, CDR2 SVGIG (reference sequence). The CDR3 has 12 amino acids. For the CDR3, the DNA is TGTGCCTGGAGTGTGGACCTCTATGGCTACACCTTC. Its translation is CAWSVDLYGYTF.

The chain recombines TRBV24-1 with TRBJ1-1; the D is unclear. Trimming cost V 3 bases and J 0 bases, with 13 bases left between them. Germline V gene data show CDR1 as KGHDR and CDR2 as SFDVKD. The CDR3 length is 16 residues. CDR3 loop: CATSDDVGFLNTEAFF. The CDR3 DNA reads as TGTGCCACCAGTGATGACGTGGGGTTCCTGAACACTGAAGCTTTCTTT.

This clonotype has just a few counts. The V gene is TRBV7-2, the J gene TRBJ2-2; D call uncertain. CDR1 is SGHTA, CDR2 FQGNSA, per germline. The V gene lost 4 bases and the J gene lost 5 bases, with 11 bases spanning the gap. This CDR3 comprises 14 residues. DNA of the CDR3: TGTGCCAGCAGCTCGGATTCAAGTACCGGGGAGCTGTTTTTT. It codes for CASSSDSSTGELFF.

The chain is built from TRBV7-8 and TRBJ2-7, with no clear D. Germline loops: CDR1 SGHVS, CDR2 FQNEAQ. The CDR3 runs 14 residues. Trimming stripped 1 base from V and 3 bases from J, with 10 bases between. The chain's CDR3 is CASSLEASHYEQYF. For the CDR3, the DNA is TGTGCCAGCAGCTTAGAAGCGTCCCACTACGAGCAGTACTTC.

The chain joins TRBV15 to TRBJ1-2, with D possibly matching TRBD1 (5 bases). The CDR3 spans 16 residues. Trimming removed 0 bases from V and 8 bases from J, with 19 bases in between. CDR1 and CDR2 from the germline V gene are LNHNV and YYDKDF (reference sequence). CDR3 in amino acids: CATSRDPTGPRDGYTF. For the CDR3, the DNA is TGTGCCACCAGCAGAGATCCTACGGGGCCGCGGGACGGCTACACCTTC. Full variable domain (remainder filled in from reference TRBV15 and TRBJ1-2): DAMVIQNPRYQVTQFGKPVTLSCSQTLNHNVMYWYQQKSSQAPKLLFHYYDKDFNNEADTPDNFQSRRPNTSFCFLDIRSPGLGDTAMYLCATSRDPTGPRDGYTFGSGTRLTVV.

Only a few counts were recorded for this clonotype. This chain joins TRBV7-9 and TRBJ2-7; possibly TRBD1 or TRBD2 for D (5 bases each). The length of the CDR3 is 13 residues. The germline V gene has CDR1 SEHNR and CDR2 FQNEAQ (reference sequence). V was trimmed by 4 bases and J by 4 bases, leaving 11 bases between them. The CDR3 loop is CASSSPGTYEQYF. For the CDR3, the DNA is TGTGCCAGCAGCTCCCCCGGGACGTACGAGCAGTACTTC.

The chain couples TRBV5-6 to TRBJ2-1; a weak D match, TRBD2 (5 bases). V was cut by 0 bases and J by 6 bases, with 7 bases left in between. The CDR3 sequence is 13 residues long. Per germline, CDR1 SGHDT and CDR2 YYEEEE. CDR3 bases: TGTGCCAGCAGCTTGGATCTAGCCAATGAGCAGTTCTTC. This codes for CASSLDLANEQFF.

This clonotype was observed a few times. V gene TRBV7-9 combines with J gene TRBJ2-3; tentatively, D is TRBD2 (6 bases). The germline gives CDR1 SEHNR, CDR2 FQNEAQ (reference sequence). The CDR3 has 16 residues. V dropped 4 bases and J dropped 4 bases, with 18 bases sitting between them. The CDR3 is CASSSPGLGGADTQYF. The CDR3 region has the DNA TGTGCCAGCAGCTCCCCAGGGTTGGGAGGCGCAGATACGCAGTATTTT.

This rearrangement joins TRBV7-4 to TRBJ2-4; either TRBD1 or TRBD2 may supply D (5 bases each). Trimming stripped 5 bases from V and 9 bases from J, with 20 bases between. CDR1 and CDR2 (germline): SGHVT, SQSDAQ. This CDR3 is 15 amino acids long. This CDR3 is CASSPGDGYEGIQYF. The CDR3 bases are TGTGCCAGCAGCCCCGGGGACGGGTACGAGGGCATTCAGTACTTC.

This chain links TRBV4-3 with TRBJ2-7; TRBD1 matches 9 bases. The junction had 8 bases not matched to a gene; V was cut back by 3 bases and J by 2 bases. The CDR3 has 16 amino acids. Germline values: CDR1 LGHNA, CDR2 YSLEER. CDR3 sequence: CASSQLADRGAYEQYF. The DNA for the CDR3 is TGCGCCAGCAGCCAGTTGGCGGACAGGGGAGCCTACGAGCAGTACTTC.

The chain couples TRBV25-1 to TRBJ2-5; TRBD2 matches 16 bases. This CDR3 is 18 amino acids long. V was clipped by 4 bases and J by 3 bases; unmatched bases: 8. From germline, CDR1 is MGHDK and CDR2 SYGVNS. CDR3 in DNA: TGTGCCAGCAGTGGGGGGGCCGGGACTAGCGGGGGGGAAGAGACCCAGTACTTC. It yields the protein CASSGGAGTSGGEETQYF.